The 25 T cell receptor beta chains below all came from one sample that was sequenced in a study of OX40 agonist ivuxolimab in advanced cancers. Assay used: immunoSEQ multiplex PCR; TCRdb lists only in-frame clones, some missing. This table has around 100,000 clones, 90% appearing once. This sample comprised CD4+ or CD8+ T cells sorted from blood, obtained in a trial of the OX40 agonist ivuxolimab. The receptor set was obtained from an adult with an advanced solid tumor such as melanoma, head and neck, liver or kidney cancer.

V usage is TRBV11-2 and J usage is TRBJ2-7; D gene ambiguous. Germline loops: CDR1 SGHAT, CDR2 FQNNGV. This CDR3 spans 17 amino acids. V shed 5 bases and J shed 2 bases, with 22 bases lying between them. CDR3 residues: CASSALRSTAHTYEQYF. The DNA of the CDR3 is TGTGCCAGCAGCGCATTGCGCAGCACGGCACATACCTACGAGCAGTACTTC.

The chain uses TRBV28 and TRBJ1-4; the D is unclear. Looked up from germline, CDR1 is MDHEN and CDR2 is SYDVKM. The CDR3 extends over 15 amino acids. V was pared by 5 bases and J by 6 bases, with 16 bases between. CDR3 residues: CASSDDKIAHEKLFF. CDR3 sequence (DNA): TGTGCCAGCAGTGATGATAAAATCGCCCATGAAAAACTGTTTTTT.

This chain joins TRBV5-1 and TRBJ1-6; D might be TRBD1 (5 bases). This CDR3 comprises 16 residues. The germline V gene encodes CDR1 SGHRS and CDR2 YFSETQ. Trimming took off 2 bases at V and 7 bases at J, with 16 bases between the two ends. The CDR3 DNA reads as TGCGCCAGCAGCTTCCGGGACCCCCCAAGCAATTCACCCCTCCACTTT. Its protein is CASSFRDPPSNSPLHF.

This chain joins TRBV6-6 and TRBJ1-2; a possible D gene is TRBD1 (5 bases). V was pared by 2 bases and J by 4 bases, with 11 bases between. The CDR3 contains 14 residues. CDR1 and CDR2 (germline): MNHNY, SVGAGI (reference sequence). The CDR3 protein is CASSYGQGLYGYTF. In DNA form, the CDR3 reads TGTGCCAGCAGTTACGGCCAGGGTCTCTATGGCTACACCTTC.

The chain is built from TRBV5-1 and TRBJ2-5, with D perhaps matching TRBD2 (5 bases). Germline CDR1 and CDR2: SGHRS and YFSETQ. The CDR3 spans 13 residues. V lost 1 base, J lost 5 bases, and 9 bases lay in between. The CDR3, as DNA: TGCGCCAGCAGCTTGCCGGGGTTGGAGACCCAGTACTTC. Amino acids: CASSLPGLETQYF.

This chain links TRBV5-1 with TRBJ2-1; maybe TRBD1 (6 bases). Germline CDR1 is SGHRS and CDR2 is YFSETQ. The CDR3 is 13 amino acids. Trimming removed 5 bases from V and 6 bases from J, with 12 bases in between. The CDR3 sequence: CASRDEGGNEQFF. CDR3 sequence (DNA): TGCGCCAGCAGAGATGAAGGGGGCAATGAGCAGTTCTTC.

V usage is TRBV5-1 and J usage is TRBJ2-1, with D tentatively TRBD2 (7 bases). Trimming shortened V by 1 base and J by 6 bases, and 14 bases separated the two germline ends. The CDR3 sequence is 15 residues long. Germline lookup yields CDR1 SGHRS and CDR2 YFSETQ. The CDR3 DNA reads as TGCGCCAGCAGCTTGTCGGGGGGCGAGAGCAATGAGCAGTTCTTC. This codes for CASSLSGGESNEQFF.

For the CDR3, the DNA is TGTGCCAGCAGCTTGGGACAGGGCGGTGGGAACTATGGCTACACCTTC. This gives the protein CASSLGQGGGNYGYTF. The V gene is TRBV7-6, the J gene TRBJ1-2, with 9 bases matching TRBD1. V trimming: 3 bases; J trimming: 2 bases; junction bases outside the gene matches: 7. The CDR3 is 16 amino acids. Germline V CDR1 and CDR2: SGHVS, FNYEAQ.

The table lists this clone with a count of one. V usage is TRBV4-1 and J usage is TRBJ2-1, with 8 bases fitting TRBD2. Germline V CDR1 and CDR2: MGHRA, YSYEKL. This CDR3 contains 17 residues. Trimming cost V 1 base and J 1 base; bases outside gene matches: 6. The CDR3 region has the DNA TGCGCCAGCAGCCAAGTTCCCGGCGGGAGGTCCTACAATGAGCAGTTCTTC. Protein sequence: CASSQVPGGRSYNEQFF.

CDR3 residues: CASSRTNYEQYF. CDR3 coding DNA: TGCGCCAGCAGTCGGACTAACTACGAGCAGTACTTC. The chain carries TRBV5-1 and TRBJ2-7, with a weak D call TRBD2 (6 bases). V was pared by 5 bases and J by 3 bases, with 9 bases between. CDR3 length: 12 amino acids. The V gene's germline CDR1 is SGHRS and CDR2 YFSETQ.

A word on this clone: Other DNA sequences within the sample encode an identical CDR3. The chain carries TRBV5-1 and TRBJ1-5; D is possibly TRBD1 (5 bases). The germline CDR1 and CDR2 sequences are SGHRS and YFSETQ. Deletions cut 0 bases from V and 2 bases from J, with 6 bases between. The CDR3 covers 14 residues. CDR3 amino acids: CASSLGGGNQPQHF. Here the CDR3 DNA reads TGCGCCAGCAGCTTGGGGGGGGGCAATCAGCCCCAGCATTTT.

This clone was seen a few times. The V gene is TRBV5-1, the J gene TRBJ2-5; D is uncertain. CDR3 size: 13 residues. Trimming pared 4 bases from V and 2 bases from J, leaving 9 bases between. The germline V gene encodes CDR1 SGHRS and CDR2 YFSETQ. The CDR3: CASSRTPQETQYF. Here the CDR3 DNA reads TGCGCCAGCAGCCGGACCCCTCAAGAGACCCAGTACTTC.

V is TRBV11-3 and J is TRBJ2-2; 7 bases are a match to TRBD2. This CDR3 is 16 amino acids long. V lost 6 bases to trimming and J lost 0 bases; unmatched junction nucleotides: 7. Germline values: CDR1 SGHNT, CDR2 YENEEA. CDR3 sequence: CASSKTSPANTGELFF. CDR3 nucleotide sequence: TGTGCCAGCAGTAAGACTAGCCCCGCGAACACCGGGGAGCTGTTTTTT. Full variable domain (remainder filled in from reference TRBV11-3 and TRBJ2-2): EAGVVQSPRYKIIEKKQPVAFWCNPISGHNTLYWYLQNLGQGPELLIRYENEEAVDDSQLPKDRFSAERLKGVDSTLKIQPAELGDSAVYLCASSKTSPANTGELFFGEGSRLTVL.

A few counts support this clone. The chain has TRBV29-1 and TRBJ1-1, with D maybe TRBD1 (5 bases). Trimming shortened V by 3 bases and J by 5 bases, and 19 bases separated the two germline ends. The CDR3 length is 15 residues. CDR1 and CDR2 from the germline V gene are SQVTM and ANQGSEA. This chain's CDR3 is CSVESDGHEQTEAFF. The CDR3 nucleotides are TGCAGCGTTGAGTCAGACGGACATGAACAAACTGAAGCTTTCTTT.

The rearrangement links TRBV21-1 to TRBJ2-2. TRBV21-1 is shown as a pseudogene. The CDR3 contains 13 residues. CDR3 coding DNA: TGTGCCAGCAGCAAAGTGGGGGCCGGGGAGCTGTTTTTT. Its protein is CASSKVGAGELFF.

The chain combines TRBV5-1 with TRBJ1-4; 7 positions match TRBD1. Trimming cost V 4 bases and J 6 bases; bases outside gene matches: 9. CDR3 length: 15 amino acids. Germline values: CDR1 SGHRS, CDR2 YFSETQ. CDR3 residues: CASSTNRGQYEKLFF. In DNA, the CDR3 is TGCGCCAGCAGCACAAACAGGGGACAGTATGAAAAACTGTTTTTT. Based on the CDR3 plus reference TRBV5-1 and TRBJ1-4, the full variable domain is KAGVTQTPRYLIKTRGQQVTLSCSPISGHRSVSWYQQTPGQGLQFLFEYFSETQRNKGNFPGRFSGRQFSNSRSEMNVSTLELGDSALYLCASSTNRGQYEKLFFGSGTQLSVL.

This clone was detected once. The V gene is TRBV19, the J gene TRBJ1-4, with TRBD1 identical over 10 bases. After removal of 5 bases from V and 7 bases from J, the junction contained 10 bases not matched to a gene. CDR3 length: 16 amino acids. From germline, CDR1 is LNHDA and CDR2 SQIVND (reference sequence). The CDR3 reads CASSPPRQGAVEKLFF. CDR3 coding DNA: TGTGCCAGTAGTCCTCCCCGACAGGGGGCGGTTGAAAAACTGTTTTTT.

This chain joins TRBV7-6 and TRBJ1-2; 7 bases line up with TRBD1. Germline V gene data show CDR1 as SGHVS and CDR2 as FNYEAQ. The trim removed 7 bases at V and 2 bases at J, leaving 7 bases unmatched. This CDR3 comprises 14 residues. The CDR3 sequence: CASNPKTGNYGYTF. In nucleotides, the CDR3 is TGTGCCAGCAACCCAAAGACAGGGAACTATGGCTACACCTTC. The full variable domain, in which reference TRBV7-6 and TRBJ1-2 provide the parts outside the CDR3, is GAGVSQSPRYKVTKRGQDVALRCDPISGHVSLYWYRQALGQGPEFLTYFNYEAQQDKSGLPNDRFSAERPEGSISTLTIQRTEQRDSAMYRCASNPKTGNYGYTFGSGTRLTVV.

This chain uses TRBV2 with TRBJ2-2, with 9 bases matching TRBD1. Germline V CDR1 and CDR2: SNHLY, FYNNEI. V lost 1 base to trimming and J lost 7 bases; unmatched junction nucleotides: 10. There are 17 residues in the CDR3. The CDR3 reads CASSEGGQGRKNGELFF. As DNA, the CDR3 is TGTGCCAGCAGTGAAGGAGGACAGGGGAGAAAGAACGGGGAGCTGTTTTTT.

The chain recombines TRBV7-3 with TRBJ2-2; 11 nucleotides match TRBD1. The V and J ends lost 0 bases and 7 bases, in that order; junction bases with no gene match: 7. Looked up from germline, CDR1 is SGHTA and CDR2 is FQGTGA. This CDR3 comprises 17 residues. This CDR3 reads CASSLTTDRGLDGELFF. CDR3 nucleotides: TGTGCCAGCAGCTTAACGACGGACAGGGGGCTTGACGGGGAGCTGTTTTTT. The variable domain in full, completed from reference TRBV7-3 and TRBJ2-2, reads GAGVSQTPSNKVTEKGKYVELRCDPISGHTALYWYRQSLGQGPEFLIYFQGTGAADDSGLPNDRFFAVRPEGSVSTLKIQRTERGDSAVYLCASSLTTDRGLDGELFFGEGSRLTVL.

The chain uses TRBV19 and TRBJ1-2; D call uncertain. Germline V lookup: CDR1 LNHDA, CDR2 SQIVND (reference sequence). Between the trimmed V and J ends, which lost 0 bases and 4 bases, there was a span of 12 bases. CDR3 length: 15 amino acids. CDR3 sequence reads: CASSIDRGPVYGYTF. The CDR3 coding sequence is TGTGCCAGTAGTATAGATCGTGGTCCTGTCTATGGCTACACCTTC.

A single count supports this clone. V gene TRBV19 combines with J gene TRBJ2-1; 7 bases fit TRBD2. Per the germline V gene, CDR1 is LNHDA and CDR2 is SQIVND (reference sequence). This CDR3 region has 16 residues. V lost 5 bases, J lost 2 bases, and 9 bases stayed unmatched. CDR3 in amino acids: CASSVRLATTYNEQFF. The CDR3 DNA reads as TGTGCCAGTAGTGTTCGACTAGCAACTACCTACAATGAGCAGTTCTTC.

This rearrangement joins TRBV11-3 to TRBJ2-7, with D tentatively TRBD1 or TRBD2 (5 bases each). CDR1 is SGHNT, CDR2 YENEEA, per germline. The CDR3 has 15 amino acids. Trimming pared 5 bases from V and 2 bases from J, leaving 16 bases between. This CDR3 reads CASSKPGRGTYEQYF. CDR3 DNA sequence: TGTGCCAGCAGCAAACCGGGACGGGGAACCTACGAGCAGTACTTC.

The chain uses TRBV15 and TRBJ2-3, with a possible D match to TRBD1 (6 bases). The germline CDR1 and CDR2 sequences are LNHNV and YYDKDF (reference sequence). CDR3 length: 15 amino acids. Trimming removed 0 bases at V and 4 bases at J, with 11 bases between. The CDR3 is CATSRDVGGADTQYF. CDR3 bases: TGTGCCACCAGCAGAGATGTAGGGGGTGCAGATACGCAGTATTTT.

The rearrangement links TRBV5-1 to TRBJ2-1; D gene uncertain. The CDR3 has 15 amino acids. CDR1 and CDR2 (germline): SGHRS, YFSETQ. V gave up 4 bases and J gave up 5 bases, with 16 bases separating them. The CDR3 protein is CASSPGPKVNNEQFF. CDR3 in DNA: TGCGCCAGCAGCCCAGGACCAAAAGTAAACAATGAGCAGTTCTTC.